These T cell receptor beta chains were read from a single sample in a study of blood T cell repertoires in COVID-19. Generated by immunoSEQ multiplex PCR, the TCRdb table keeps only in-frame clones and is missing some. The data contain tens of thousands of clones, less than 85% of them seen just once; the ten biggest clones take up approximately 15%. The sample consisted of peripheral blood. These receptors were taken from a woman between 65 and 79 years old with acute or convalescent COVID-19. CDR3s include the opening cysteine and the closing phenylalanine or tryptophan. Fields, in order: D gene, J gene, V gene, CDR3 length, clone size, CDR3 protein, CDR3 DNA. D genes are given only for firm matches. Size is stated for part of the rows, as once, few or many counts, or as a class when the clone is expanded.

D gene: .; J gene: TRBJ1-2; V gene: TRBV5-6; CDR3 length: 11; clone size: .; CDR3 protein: CASSFRGGYTF; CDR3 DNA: TGTGCCAGCAGCTTTAGGGGCGGCTACACCTTC
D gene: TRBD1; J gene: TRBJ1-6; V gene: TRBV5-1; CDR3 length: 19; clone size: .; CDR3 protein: CASSLVSGGTVPYNSPLHF; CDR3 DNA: TGCGCCAGCAGCTTGGTGTCAGGGGGCACGGTCCCCTATAATTCACCCCTCCACTTT
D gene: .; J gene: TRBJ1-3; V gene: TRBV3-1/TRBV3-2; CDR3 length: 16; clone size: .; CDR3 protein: CASTSIGGASGNTIYF; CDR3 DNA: TGTGCCAGCACCTCCATCGGGGGGGCCTCTGGAAACACCATATATTTT
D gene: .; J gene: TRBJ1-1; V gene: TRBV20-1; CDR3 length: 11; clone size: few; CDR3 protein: CSATRTEEAFF; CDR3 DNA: TGCAGTGCGACCCGTACAGAGGAAGCTTTCTTT
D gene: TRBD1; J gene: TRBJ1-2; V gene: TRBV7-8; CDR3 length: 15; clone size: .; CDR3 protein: CASSLRTGVVYGYTF; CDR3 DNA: TGTGCCAGCAGCCTTAGAACAGGGGTAGTATATGGCTACACCTTC
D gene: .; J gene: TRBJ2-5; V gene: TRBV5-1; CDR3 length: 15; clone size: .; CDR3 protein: CASSWVTGTPGTQYF; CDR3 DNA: TGCGCCAGCAGCTGGGTTACAGGGACCCCAGGGACCCAGTACTTC
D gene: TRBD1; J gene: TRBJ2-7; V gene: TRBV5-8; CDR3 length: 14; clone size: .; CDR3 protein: CASSLLQGAGEQYF; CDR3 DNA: TGTGCCAGCAGCTTGCTACAGGGGGCCGGCGAGCAGTACTTC
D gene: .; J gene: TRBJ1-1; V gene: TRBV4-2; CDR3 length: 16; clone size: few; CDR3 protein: CASSQGSGAVNTEAFF; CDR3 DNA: TGTGCCAGCAGCCAAGGTTCAGGGGCGGTGAACACTGAAGCTTTCTTT
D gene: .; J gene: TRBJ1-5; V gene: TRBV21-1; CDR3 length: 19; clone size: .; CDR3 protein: CASSKALVTGGNSNQPQHF; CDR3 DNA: TGTGCCAGCAGCAAAGCGCTAGTCACAGGGGGTAATAGCAATCAGCCCCAGCATTTT
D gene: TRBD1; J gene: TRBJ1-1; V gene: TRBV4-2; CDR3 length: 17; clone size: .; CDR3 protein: CASSQKPLTGGNTEAFF; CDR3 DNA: TGTGCCAGCAGCCAAAAGCCCCTCACAGGGGGGAATACTGAAGCTTTCTTT
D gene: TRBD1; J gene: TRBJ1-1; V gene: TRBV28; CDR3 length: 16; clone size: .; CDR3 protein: CASSSWTGWEDTEAFF; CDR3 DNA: TGTGCCAGCAGTTCATGGACAGGGTGGGAGGACACTGAAGCTTTCTTT
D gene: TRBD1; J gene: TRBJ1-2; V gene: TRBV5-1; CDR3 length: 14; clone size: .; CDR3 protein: CASSSRGTDYGYTF; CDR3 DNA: TGCGCCAGCAGCTCCCGAGGGACAGACTATGGCTACACCTTC
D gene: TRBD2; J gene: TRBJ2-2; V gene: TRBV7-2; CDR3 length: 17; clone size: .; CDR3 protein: CASSSPPGLEITGELFF; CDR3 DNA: TGTGCCAGCAGCTCCCCTCCGGGACTAGAAATCACCGGGGAGCTGTTTTTT
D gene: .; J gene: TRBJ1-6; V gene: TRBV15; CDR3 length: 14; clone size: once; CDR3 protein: CATSRDGLSSPLHF; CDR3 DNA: TGTGCCACCAGCAGAGATGGGCTGTCTTCGCCCCTCCACTTT
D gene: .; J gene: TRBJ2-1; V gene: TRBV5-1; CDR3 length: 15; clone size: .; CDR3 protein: CASSLSGQSYNEQFF; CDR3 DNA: TGCGCCAGCAGCTTGAGCGGACAGTCCTACAATGAGCAGTTCTTC
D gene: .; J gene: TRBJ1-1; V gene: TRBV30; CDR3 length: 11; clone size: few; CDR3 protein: CAWSGTGEAFF; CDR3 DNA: TGTGCCTGGAGTGGTACAGGGGAAGCTTTCTTT
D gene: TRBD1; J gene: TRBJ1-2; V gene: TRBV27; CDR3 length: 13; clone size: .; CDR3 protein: CASSRTGAYGYTF; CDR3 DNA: TGTGCCAGCAGCCGGACAGGCGCCTATGGCTACACCTTC
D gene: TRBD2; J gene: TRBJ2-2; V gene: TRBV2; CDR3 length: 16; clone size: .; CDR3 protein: CASSSYLAESTGELFF; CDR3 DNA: TGTGCCAGCAGTTCCTATCTAGCGGAAAGCACCGGGGAGCTGTTTTTT
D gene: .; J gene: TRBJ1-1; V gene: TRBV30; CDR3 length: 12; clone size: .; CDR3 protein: CAWSREYTEAFF; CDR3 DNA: TGTGCCTGGAGTAGAGAATACACTGAAGCTTTCTTT
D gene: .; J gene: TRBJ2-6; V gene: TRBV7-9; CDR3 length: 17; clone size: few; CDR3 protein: CASSLRQGPSGANVLTF; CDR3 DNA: TGTGCCAGCAGCTTGAGGCAGGGTCCATCTGGGGCCAACGTCCTGACTTTC
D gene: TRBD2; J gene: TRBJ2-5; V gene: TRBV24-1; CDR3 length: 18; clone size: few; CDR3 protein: CATGWAAGGLRGTKTQYF; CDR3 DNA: TGTGCCACCGGATGGGCAGCGGGGGGGCTTAGGGGAACAAAAACCCAGTACTTC
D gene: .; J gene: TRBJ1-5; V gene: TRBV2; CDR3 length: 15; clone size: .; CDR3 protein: CASRAGLILGQPQHF; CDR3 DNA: TGTGCCAGCAGAGCCGGGCTCATACTAGGGCAGCCCCAGCATTTT
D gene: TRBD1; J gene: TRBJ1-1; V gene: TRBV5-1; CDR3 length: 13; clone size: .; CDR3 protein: CASSSQGGTEAFF; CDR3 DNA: TGCGCCAGCAGCTCACAGGGGGGCACTGAAGCTTTCTTT
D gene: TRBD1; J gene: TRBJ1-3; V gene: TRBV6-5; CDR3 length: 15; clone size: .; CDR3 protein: CASSLDGQAFYTIYF; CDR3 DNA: TGTGCCAGCAGCCTTGACGGACAGGCTTTTTACACCATATATTTT
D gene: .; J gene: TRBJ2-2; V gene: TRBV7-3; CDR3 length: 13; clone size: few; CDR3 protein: CASSPRVDGELFF; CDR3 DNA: TGTGCCAGCAGCCCTCGGGTGGACGGGGAGCTGTTTTTT
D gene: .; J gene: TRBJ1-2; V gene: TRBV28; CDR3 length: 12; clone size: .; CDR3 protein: CASTTGGYGYTF; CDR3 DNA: TGTGCCAGCACCACGGGGGGGTATGGCTACACCTTC
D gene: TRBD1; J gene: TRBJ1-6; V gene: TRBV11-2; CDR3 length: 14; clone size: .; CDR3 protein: CASRGDSSYSPLHF; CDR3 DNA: TGTGCCAGCAGGGGGGACAGCAGTTATTCACCCCTCCACTTT
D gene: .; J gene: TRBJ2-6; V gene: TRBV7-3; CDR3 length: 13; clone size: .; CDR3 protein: CASSPPGANVLTF; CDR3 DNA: TGTGCCAGCAGCCCCCCGGGGGCCAACGTCCTGACTTTC
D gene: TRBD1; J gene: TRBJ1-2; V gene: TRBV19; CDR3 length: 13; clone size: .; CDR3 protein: CASSQDRRYGYTF; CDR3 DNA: TGTGCCAGTAGCCAGGACAGGAGATATGGCTACACCTTC
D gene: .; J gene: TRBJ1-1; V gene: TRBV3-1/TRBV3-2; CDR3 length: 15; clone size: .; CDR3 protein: CASSPRRDYNTEAFF; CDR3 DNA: TGTGCCAGCAGCCCTCGGCGGGACTACAACACTGAAGCTTTCTTT